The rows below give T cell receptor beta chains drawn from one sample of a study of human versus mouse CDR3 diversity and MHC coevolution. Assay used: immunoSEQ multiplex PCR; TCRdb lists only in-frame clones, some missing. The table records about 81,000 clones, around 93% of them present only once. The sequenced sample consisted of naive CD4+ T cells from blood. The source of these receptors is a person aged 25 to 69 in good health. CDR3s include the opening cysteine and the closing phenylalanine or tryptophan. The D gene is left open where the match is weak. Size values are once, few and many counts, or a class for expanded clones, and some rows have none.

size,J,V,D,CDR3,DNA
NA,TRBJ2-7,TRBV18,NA,CASSPKEEPYEQYF,TGTGCCAGCTCACCAAAGGAGGAGCCCTACGAGCAGTACTTC
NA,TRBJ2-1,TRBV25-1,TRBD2,CASSEYRAGLNEQFF,TGTGCCAGCAGTGAATATAGAGCGGGGTTAAATGAGCAGTTCTTC
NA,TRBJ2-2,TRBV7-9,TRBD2,CASSLGLGLAAGELFF,TGTGCCAGCAGCTTAGGACTAGGACTAGCCGCCGGGGAGCTGTTTTTT
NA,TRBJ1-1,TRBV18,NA,CASSPGAGANTEAFF,TGTGCCAGCTCACCTGGGGCAGGGGCGAACACTGAAGCTTTCTTT
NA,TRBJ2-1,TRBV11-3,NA,CASSYDTDNEQFF,TGTGCCAGCAGCTACGACACCGACAATGAGCAGTTCTTC
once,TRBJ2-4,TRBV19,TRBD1,CASSPVARQGANIQYF,TGTGCCAGTAGTCCCGTCGCCCGACAGGGGGCCAACATTCAGTACTTC
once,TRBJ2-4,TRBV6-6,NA,CASSYSEGKNIQYF,TGTGCCAGCAGTTACTCGGAGGGGAAAAACATTCAGTACTTC
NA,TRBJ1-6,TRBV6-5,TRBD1,CASTTQGSLNSPLHF,TGTGCCAGCACTACACAGGGGTCTCTTAATTCCCCCCTCCACTTT
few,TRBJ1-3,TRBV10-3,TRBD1,CATSRGQGVISGNTIYF,TGTGCCACCTCGAGGGGACAGGGGGTCATCTCTGGAAACACCATATATTTT
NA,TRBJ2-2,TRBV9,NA,CASNPYGGNTGELFF,TGTGCCAGCAATCCCTATGGAGGGAACACCGGGGAGCTGTTTTTT
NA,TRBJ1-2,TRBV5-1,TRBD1,CASSLGPGTGEDGYTF,TGCGCCAGCAGCTTGGGTCCCGGGACAGGGGAGGATGGCTACACCTTC
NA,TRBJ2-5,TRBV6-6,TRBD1,CASRPTGAGETQYF,TGTGCCAGCAGGCCGACAGGGGCGGGAGAGACCCAGTACTTC
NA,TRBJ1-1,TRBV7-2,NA,CASSFGGNTEAFF,TGTGCCAGCAGCTTCGGCGGGAACACTGAAGCTTTCTTT
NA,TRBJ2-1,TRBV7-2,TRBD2,CASSLAPGLAKNEQFF,TGTGCCAGCAGCTTAGCTCCGGGACTAGCGAAAAATGAGCAGTTCTTC
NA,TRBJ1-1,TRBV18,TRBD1,CASSPRQGAEAFF,TGTGCCAGCTCACCACGGCAGGGGGCGGAAGCTTTCTTT
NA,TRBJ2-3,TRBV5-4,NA,CASSLAGADTQYF,TGTGCCAGCAGCTTGGCCGGGGCAGATACGCAGTATTTT
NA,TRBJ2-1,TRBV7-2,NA,CASSRRDSPIRIF,TGTGCCAGCAGCCGCCGGGACTCCCCCATTCGGATCTTC
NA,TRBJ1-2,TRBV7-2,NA,CASSLGQGLAIGYTF,TGTGCCAGCAGCTTAGGTCAGGGGCTGGCTATTGGCTACACCTTC
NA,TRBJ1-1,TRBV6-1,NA,CASSYDRAFF,TGTGCCAGCAGTTACGACAGGGCTTTCTTT
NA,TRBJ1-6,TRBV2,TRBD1,CAGLRRVGTGKLSGPLHF,TGTGCCGGCCTCCGCCGGGTTGGGACAGGGAAATTAAGTGGGCCCCTCCACTTT
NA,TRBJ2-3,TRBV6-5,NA,CASSSTDSTDTQYF,TGTGCCAGCAGTTCAACAGATTCCACAGATACGCAGTATTTT
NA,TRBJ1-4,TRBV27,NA,CASSSSGATNEKLFF,TGTGCCAGCAGCTCTTCAGGGGCAACTAATGAAAAACTGTTTTTT
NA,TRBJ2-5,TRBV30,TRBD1,CAWREKGASGETQYF,TGTGCCTGGAGGGAGAAGGGGGCATCGGGAGAGACCCAGTACTTC
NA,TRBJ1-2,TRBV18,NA,CASSLNRDTVYGYTF,TGTGCCAGCTCACTTAACCGGGACACGGTCTATGGCTACACCTTC
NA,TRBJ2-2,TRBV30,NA,CAWSRQGGGELFF,TGTGCCTGGAGCCGACAGGGAGGTGGGGAGCTGTTTTTT
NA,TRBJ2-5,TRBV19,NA,CASLATGPQETQYF,TGTGCCAGTTTAGCGACAGGACCCCAAGAGACCCAGTACTTC
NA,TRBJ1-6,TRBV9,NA,CASRGGGVNSPLHF,TGTGCCAGCAGGGGGGGAGGGGTGAATTCACCCCTCCACTTT
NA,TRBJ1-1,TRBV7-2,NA,CASSFNGDMNTEAFF,TGTGCCAGCAGCTTTAACGGGGACATGAACACTGAAGCTTTCTTT
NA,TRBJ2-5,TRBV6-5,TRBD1,CASSYERQGAQTQYF,TGTGCCAGCAGTTACGAACGACAGGGGGCACAGACCCAGTACTTC
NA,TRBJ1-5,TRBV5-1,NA,CASSFGGRDQPQHF,TGCGCCAGCAGCTTCGGGGGTAGGGATCAGCCCCAGCATTTT
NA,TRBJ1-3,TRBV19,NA,CASSTLGRPSGNTIYF,TGTGCCAGTAGTACCTTGGGGAGGCCCTCTGGAAACACCATATATTTT
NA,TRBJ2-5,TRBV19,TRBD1,CASSRDSYQETQYF,TGTGCCAGTAGTAGGGACAGTTATCAAGAGACCCAGTACTTC
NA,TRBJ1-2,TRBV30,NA,CAWSVPGPYGYTF,TGTGCCTGGAGTGTACCAGGGCCCTATGGCTACACCTTC
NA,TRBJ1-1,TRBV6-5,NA,CASSYAGGEAFF,TGTGCCAGCAGTTACGCGGGGGGAGAAGCTTTCTTT
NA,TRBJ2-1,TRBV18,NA,CASSPPTGIGNEQFF,TGTGCCAGCTCACCACCCACAGGGATCGGCAATGAGCAGTTCTTC
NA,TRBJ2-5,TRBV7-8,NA,CASSPAQGGQTQYF,TGTGCCAGCAGCCCTGCACAGGGGGGGCAGACCCAGTACTTC
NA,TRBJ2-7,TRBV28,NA,CATLGAYEQYF,TGTGCCACCCTGGGCGCTTACGAGCAGTACTTC
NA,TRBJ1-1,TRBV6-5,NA,CASTRQEGRTEAFF,TGTGCCAGCACCCGACAAGAGGGGAGGACTGAAGCTTTCTTT
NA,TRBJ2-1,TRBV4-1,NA,CASSGRGADHNEQFF,TGCGCCAGCAGCGGGCGGGGAGCGGACCACAATGAGCAGTTCTTC
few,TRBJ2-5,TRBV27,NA,CASSILAPGETQYF,TGTGCCAGCAGTATCCTAGCCCCGGGGGAGACCCAGTACTTC
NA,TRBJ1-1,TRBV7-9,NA,CASSLGQVAFF,TGTGCCAGCAGCTTAGGACAAGTGGCTTTCTTT
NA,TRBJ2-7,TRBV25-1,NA,CASSPPSYGATREQYF,TGTGCCAGCAGTCCACCCTCGTATGGGGCGACGAGGGAGCAGTACTTC
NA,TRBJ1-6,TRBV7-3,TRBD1,CASSSGQPNSPLHF,TGTGCCAGCAGCTCGGGACAGCCAAATTCACCCCTCCACTTT
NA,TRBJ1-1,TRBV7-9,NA,CASSLRGMNTEAFF,TGTGCCAGCAGCTTGAGGGGGATGAACACTGAAGCTTTCTTT
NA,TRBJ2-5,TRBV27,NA,CASSPLSGPPAQYF,TGTGCCAGCAGTCCCTTGTCAGGGCCCCCGGCCCAGTACTTC